The clone carrying this T cell receptor beta chain was detected only once. Antigen: not known. The sample belongs to a study of human T cells and chemical hapten exposure. Study context: During the roughly 25-week study period, patients had diphenylcyclopropenone applied to the scalp every week. The patients were mostly female; they had alopecia areata, totalis or universalis. Points from the study as a whole: There was no change with DPC sensitization in TCRs above 1 in 1000 frequency.

V lost 0 bases and J lost 0, with 10 bases in between. Germline-derived CDR1 and CDR2 are SGDLS and YYNGEE. This CDR3 is 16 amino acids long. The time point here: patch test 1, 2 weeks after DPC sensitization. Treatment specified: therapeutic diphenylcyclopropenone sensitization with weekly scalp DPC. During construction of the library, unique molecular identifiers were attached to individual cDNA molecules for quantitative, reproducible TCR counting. From the RACE reads, TCRdb called clonotypes with MiXCR, one entry per CDR3 protein. The sample has approximately 82,000 distinct CDR3 sequences, about 10% seen once.

The TCR was taken from a man aged 35-49 years with alopecia areata. Some clones in this sample may be carry-over from other donors' samples. The V and J genes are TRBV9 and TRBJ1-3, with D possibly matching TRBD1 (5 bases). The sample here was whole blood, taken in connection with sensitization to the hapten diphenylcyclopropenone (DPC). Here the CDR3 reads CASSVAGTDSGNTIYF. In DNA form, the CDR3 reads TGTGCCAGCAGCGTAGCGGGGACGGACTCTGGAAACACCATATATTTT.